The text below deals with one T cell receptor beta chain. There is no known antigen for this receptor. Base qualities are not at hand, and no much larger clone is one base apart. For CDR1 and CDR2, the germline V gene lists MNHEY and SVGAGI. V loses 5 bases at its end and J loses 8 bases; junction bases beyond the gene matches: 7. From its cysteine to its phenylalanine, the CDR3 spans 13 amino acids. Here the CDR3 DNA is all that survives: 39 bases in frame from base 1. The Qiagen DNeasy kit was used to extract genomic DNA from unsorted PBMCs and from the negatively selected CD4+ and CD8+ fractions. TCR beta CDR3 regions were subjected to amplification by immunoSEQ multiplex PCR with primers that anneal to V and J segments. A synthetic immune receptor repertoire was used to minimize amplification bias, and remaining bias was computationally removed after sequencing. The authors' analysis ran thus. Custom Python scripts were used to quantify repertoire diversity as the Shannon entropy index. Unsorted, CD4+ and CD8+ repertoires were analyzed separately, except in combined analyses where CD4+ and CD8+ sequences were merged in silico. A clone counted as expanded when the clone's frequency after treatment rose at least 2-fold relative to C1D1, and clones undetected at baseline were given a pseudocount of 0.5. Clones with 0 or 1 copy at C1D1 were defined as singleton clones, while clones with 2 or more copies were defined as non-singleton clones. Clones expanded in unsorted samples were assigned a CD4+, CD8+ or unknown annotation through matching of protein sequences in sorted samples from the same patient. Wilcoxon tests on paired samples were used to test changes in diversity from C1D1 to C4D1. TCRdb limited this immuneACCESS table to in-frame rearrangements with V and J called. A share of clones is missing; checked studies link under half to unresolved V genes, and the rest is unexplained. V, J and clone size were drawn from that table, and D and trimming were deduced from the DNA. This sample has approximately 99,000 clones in its table, and about 88% of those were observed once. The ten largest account for nearly 20% of the sample.

In the paper's terms, the time point label means: cycle 2 day 1 (C2D1) of nivolumab. Every trial patient had relapsed after autologous stem cell transplantation, and cohorts A, B and C differed in prior brentuximab vedotin exposure. The trial cohort included roughly 60 patients with relapsed/refractory classical Hodgkin lymphoma, and each patient had a best overall response of complete response, partial response or progressive disease. Single-agent nivolumab was administered to trial patients in the multi-cohort phase II CheckMate 205 trial. An independent review committee assessed best overall response by applying the 2007 International Working Group response criteria. PBMCs from the trial were collected at three points: immediately before nivolumab initiation (C1D1), and during therapy at cycle 2 day 1 and cycle 4 day 1. Peripheral blood was collected in 8 mL Vacutainer Cell Preparation Tubes, from which PBMCs were isolated by centrifugation and then cryopreserved.

These data come from a study of PD-1 blockade in classical Hodgkin lymphoma (TCRdb year 2020). For the wider study: Nivolumab dosing was 3 mg/kg intravenously every 2 weeks, continuing until either disease progression or unacceptable toxicity. The study used TCR beta sequencing and CyTOF to define a peripheral blood immune signature of response to PD-1 blockade in classical Hodgkin lymphoma.

The full study reports these points: The study was restricted to a single clinical trial cohort, and the causes of repertoire differences, possibly disease activity or prior therapy, were left undefined. Patients starting nivolumab less than 1 year after ASCT had lower diversity and were excluded from later analyses to avoid confounding by immune reconstitution. Among trial patients, those achieving complete response had baseline diversity similar to that of newly diagnosed patients, while diversity was significantly lower in partial responders and progressors. Baseline TCR diversity was reported to be lower in newly diagnosed patients than in healthy donors, and even lower in relapsed/refractory patients. A significant rise by C4D1 was seen in CD4+ but not CD8+ TCR diversity (p=0.0027 vs p=0.16), with the rise being most apparent in complete responders (p=0.02).

This specimen was peripheral blood mononuclear cells (PBMCs), taken before the second cycle of nivolumab. The sequence was obtained from a human donor with classical Hodgkin lymphoma. This receptor chain uses TRBV6-5 and TRBJ1-1; 8 junctional bases match TRBD1. The DNA reads as follows: TGTGCCAGCAGTACACCCAGGGGGCCGGAAGCTTTCTTT. It encodes CASSTPRGPEAFF.